This T cell receptor (beta chain) was captured by sequencing in a study of OX40 agonist ivuxolimab in advanced cancers. Across the study: Among those treated, three patients had partial responses, one with hepatocellular carcinoma and two with cutaneous melanoma.

The CDR3 consists of 17 residues. Germline V CDR1 and CDR2: SGHNT, YYREEE (reference sequence). V gave up 0 bases and J gave up 4 bases, with 18 bases separating them. Sequenced by immunoSEQ multiplex PCR; TCRdb stores in-frame clones only, minus some. The sample lists 85,000 to 95,000 clones, 89% seen once, with approximately 0.36% in the top ten. The V gene is TRBV5-4, the J gene TRBJ2-3, with a tentative D call TRBD1 (8 bases). The receptor's source is an adult with an advanced solid tumor such as melanoma, head and neck, liver or kidney cancer. The sample here was CD4+ or CD8+ T cells sorted from blood, taken in a trial of the OX40 agonist ivuxolimab. The chain's CDR3 is CASSLAVNRGGADTQYF. In nucleotides, the CDR3 is TGTGCCAGCAGCTTGGCTGTTAACAGGGGGGGAGCAGATACGCAGTATTTT.